This T cell receptor beta chain originates from a study of blood T cell repertoires in COVID-19 (dated by TCRdb to the early 2020s). About the full investigation: Collaborator samples came from the United States, Italy and Spain and covered acute and convalescent phases of COVID-19. HLA class I and class II types, where available, came from metadata supplied by the sample provider rather than from assay-based typing. The repertoires were released in a freely available public database intended as a resource for research on the immune response to SARS-CoV-2. The samples were drawn from two sources: the first 160 participants of the ongoing ImmuneRACE study, and 1,200 or so subjects contributed by 6 global collaborators. The material from the prospective study consisted of cDNA or gDNA derived from T cells, B-cell-depleted T cells, or PBMCs. Deeply sampled blood TCRbeta repertoires from subjects exposed to, actively infected with, or recovered from COVID-19 were included in the dataset. A de-identified subject ID, COVID-19 status, age in years and sex were almost always included in the sample metadata. The investigation overall reported the following: How much clinical and demographic metadata was included differed by source and by participant, and the metadata was provided uncurated.

CDR1 SGHRS and CDR2 YFSETQ are derived from the germline V gene. Measured from the cysteine to the phenylalanine, the CDR3 is 15 residues long. Just CDR3 DNA is preserved here, 45 bases in frame from base 1. Germline trimming amounts to 0 bases on V and 4 bases on J, with 4 as the count of junction bases outside the gene matches. The immunoSEQ Assay, a bias-controlled multiplex PCR, was used to amplify TCRbeta CDR3 regions from genomic DNA. As for the original processing: The number of nucleated cells in each sample was estimated by amplification of reference gene primers within the assay. To quantify the absolute abundance of each unique TCRbeta CDR3 rearrangement, sequence reads were collapsed and filtered. For each sample, productive Simpson clonality was calculated as the square root of Simpson's diversity index across productive rearrangements. TCRdb took over this immuneACCESS table, retaining in-frame rearrangements with V and J assigned. Such tables are incomplete; in checked studies, under half of the missing clones stem from an unresolved V gene, and the remainder is unexplained. V and J calls and clone size are those listed in that table; D and trimming were worked out from the DNA. For this sample there are hundreds of thousands of clones; 86% appear just once. The ten most abundant clones make up over 10% of the sample.

One collaborating source in Seattle enrolled patients during active infection and followed them longitudinally through the course of disease. Collaborating institutions collected whole blood in K2EDTA tubes following their own protocols. For TCRbeta analysis, collaborators shipped samples in one of three forms: frozen whole blood, isolated PBMCs, or DNA extracted from either of those sample types. Points on this clone: Its antigen is unknown. Per-base qualities were not stored, and no clone one base away is much larger.

Sequencing used peripheral blood. This clonotype was obtained from a woman in her 70s with COVID-19, enrolled during active disease. The rearrangement joined TRBV5-1 to TRBJ2-5, and 9 junction bases match TRBD1. The CDR3 protein is CASSLAAGQGETQYF. The DNA sequence follows: TGCGCCAGCAGCTTGGCCGCGGGACAGGGAGAGACCCAGTACTTC.